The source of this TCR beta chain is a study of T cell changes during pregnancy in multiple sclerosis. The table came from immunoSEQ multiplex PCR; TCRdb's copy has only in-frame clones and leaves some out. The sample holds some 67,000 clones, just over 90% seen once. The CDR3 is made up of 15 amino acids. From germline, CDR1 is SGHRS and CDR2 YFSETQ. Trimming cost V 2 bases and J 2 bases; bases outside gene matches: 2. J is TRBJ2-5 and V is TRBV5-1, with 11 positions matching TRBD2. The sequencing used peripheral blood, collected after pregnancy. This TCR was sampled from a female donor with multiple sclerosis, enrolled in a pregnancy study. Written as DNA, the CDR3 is TGCGCCAGCAGCTTTCGGACTAGCGGGCAAGAGACCCAGTACTTC. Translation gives CASSFRTSGQETQYF.